The 17 T cell receptor beta chains below come from one sample, sequenced in a study of control samples from healthy donors and cancer patients. Method: immunoSEQ multiplex PCR; TCRdb's copy keeps in-frame clones and lacks some. The sample records about 40,000 clones, about 89% being singletons. Material for sequencing was PBMCs. The receptors derive from a woman in her sixties or seventies with lung cancer.

The V and J genes are TRBV4-2 and TRBJ2-1, with 10 bases aligning to TRBD2. Trimming cost V 1 base and J 10 bases; bases outside gene matches: 1. Per the germline V gene, CDR1 is LGHNA and CDR2 is YNFKEQ. This CDR3 is 13 amino acids long. CDR3 loop: CASSQGGLAEQFF. Written as DNA, the CDR3 is TGTGCCAGCAGCCAAGGGGGACTAGCGGAGCAGTTCTTC.

This clone was found once. V and J are TRBV5-5 and TRBJ2-1, with D perhaps being TRBD1 or TRBD2 (6 bases each). Trimming stripped 4 bases from V and 2 bases from J, with 13 bases between. Germline V gene lookup returns CDR1 SGHKS and CDR2 YYEKEE (reference sequence). The CDR3 sequence is 15 residues long. This CDR3 is CASSRGQAAYNEQFF. The CDR3 coding sequence is TGTGCCAGCAGCCGGGGGCAGGCGGCCTACAATGAGCAGTTCTTC. Using reference TRBV5-5 and TRBJ2-1 for the parts outside the CDR3, the full variable domain is DAGVTQSPTHLIKTRGQQVTLRCSPISGHKSVSWYQQVLGQGPQFIFQYYEKEERGRGNFPDRFSARQFPNYSSELNVNALLLGDSALYLCASSRGQAAYNEQFFGPGTRLTVL.

In this sample, this clone turned up once. The rearrangement links TRBV5-1 to TRBJ2-2, with TRBD1 identical over 8 bases. V was clipped by 3 bases and J by 7 bases; unmatched bases: 11. The CDR3 is 16 amino acids. Germline lookup yields CDR1 SGHRS and CDR2 YFSETQ. Written as DNA, the CDR3 is TGCGCCAGCAGCTCCCGGGGGACAGGACTTGGCGGGGAGCTGTTTTTT. This gives the protein CASSSRGTGLGGELFF.

The V and J genes are TRBV11-1 and TRBJ2-5; the D gene is possibly TRBD2 (6 bases). The germline gives CDR1 SGHAT, CDR2 FQDESV (reference sequence). Trimming left V 5 bases short and J 0 bases short, with 13 bases between. The CDR3 sequence is 15 residues long. CDR3 coding DNA: TGTGCCAGCAGCCCCCCGGCGGGGTACCAAGAGACCCAGTACTTC. This translates into CASSPPAGYQETQYF. Using reference TRBV11-1 and TRBJ2-5 for the parts outside the CDR3, the full variable domain is EAEVAQSPRYKITEKSQAVAFWCDPISGHATLYWYRQILGQGPELLVQFQDESVVDDSQLPKDRFSAERLKGVDSTLKIQPAELGDSAMYLCASSPPAGYQETQYFGPGTRLLVL.

This clone was found a few times. The chain recombines TRBV5-1 with TRBJ2-2; 14 nucleotides match TRBD2. The CDR3 extends over 17 amino acids. From germline, CDR1 is SGHRS and CDR2 YFSETQ. V lost 2 bases and J lost 2; bases outside the gene matches: 2. This CDR3 is CASSFGLAGGNTGELFF. In DNA, the CDR3 is TGCGCCAGCAGCTTCGGACTAGCGGGGGGAAACACCGGGGAGCTGTTTTTT.

CDR3 protein: CASSMTTHKAGSVPDTQYF. CDR3 in DNA: TGTGCCAGTAGTATGACCACCCACAAAGCGGGATCAGTTCCCGATACGCAGTATTTT. V usage is TRBV19 and J usage is TRBJ2-3, with 7 nucleotides matching TRBD2. J was trimmed by 6 bases and V by 3 bases; bases with no gene match: 21. This CDR3 region has 19 residues. Germline CDR1 is LNHDA and CDR2 is SQIVND (reference sequence).

This CDR3 reads CASSSDSNSAQYYGYTF. The CDR3 DNA follows: TGCGCCAGCAGCTCGGACTCGAACAGTGCGCAGTACTATGGCTACACCTTC. V usage is TRBV5-1 and J usage is TRBJ1-2; D remains ambiguous. The CDR3 length is 17 residues. In germline, CDR1 is SGHRS, CDR2 YFSETQ. V was shortened by 3 bases and J by 3 bases, with 21 bases between the two germline ends.

The chain couples TRBV5-4 to TRBJ1-1; D gene uncertain. The CDR3 has 13 amino acids. The germline V gene encodes CDR1 SGHNT and CDR2 YYREEE (reference sequence). V lost 2 bases and J lost 7, with 12 bases in between. CDR3 sequence (DNA): TGTGCCAGCAGCTTAAAAGGGTATGGTGAAGCTTTCTTT. Encoded protein: CASSLKGYGEAFF.

CDR3 residues: CAWSVGGWEQFF. CDR3 bases: TGTGCCTGGAGTGTCGGTGGTTGGGAGCAGTTCTTC. The V call is TRBV30, the J call TRBJ2-1; D is undetermined. Germline V lookup: CDR1 GTSNPN, CDR2 SVGIG (reference sequence). V lost 0 bases, J lost 10 bases, and 10 bases lay in between. The CDR3 runs to 12 residues.

The rearrangement uses TRBV12-3 or TRBV12-4 and TRBJ1-2; a possible D gene is TRBD1 (6 bases). The CDR3 has 12 residues. With 5 bases removed from V and 7 bases from J, the gap between germline ends came to 11 bases. CDR3 bases: TGTGCCAGCAGTGGGGGGGGGCCTGGCTACACCTTC. Translated, it gives CASSGGGPGYTF.

The chain combines TRBV7-6 with TRBJ1-4, with 10 bases aligning to TRBD1. The CDR3 is made up of 15 amino acids. Germline V gives CDR1 SGHVS, CDR2 FNYEAQ. Trimming at V came to 5 bases and at J to 1 base, leaving 1 base not matched to a gene. CDR3 bases: TGTGCCAGCAGCCGGGACAGGGGAACTAATGAAAAACTGTTTTTT. It yields the protein CASSRDRGTNEKLFF.

This rearrangement joins TRBV7-6 to TRBJ2-5; 16 bases map to TRBD2. Losses at the gene ends were 5 bases for V and 5 bases for J; bases not matched to a gene: 2. The CDR3 consists of 15 residues. Germline CDR1 reads SGHVS; CDR2 reads FNYEAQ. The CDR3 here is CASSGTSGRGETQYF. In DNA, the CDR3 is TGTGCCAGCAGCGGGACTAGCGGGAGGGGGGAGACCCAGTACTTC.

The chain couples TRBV15 to TRBJ1-1; D gene unclear. Germline loops: CDR1 LNHNV, CDR2 YYDKDF (reference sequence). The CDR3 loop spans 15 amino acids. V dropped 0 bases and J dropped 1 base, with 9 bases sitting between them. CDR3: CATSRETGENTEAFF. In nucleotides, the CDR3 is TGTGCCACCAGCAGAGAAACCGGAGAGAACACTGAAGCTTTCTTT. Full variable domain (outside the CDR3, taken from reference TRBV15 and TRBJ1-1): DAMVIQNPRYQVTQFGKPVTLSCSQTLNHNVMYWYQQKSSQAPKLLFHYYDKDFNNEADTPDNFQSRRPNTSFCFLDIRSPGLGDTAMYLCATSRETGENTEAFFGQGTRLTVV.

This chain joins TRBV5-5 and TRBJ2-7; no firm D call. CDR3 length: 12 amino acids. Between the trimmed V and J ends, which lost 0 bases and 3 bases, there was a span of 4 bases. Germline-derived CDR1 and CDR2 are SGHKS and YYEKEE (reference sequence). CDR3 sequence reads: CASSLDIYEQYF. CDR3 coding DNA: TGTGCCAGCAGCTTGGACATCTACGAGCAGTACTTC.

This chain connects TRBV14 to TRBJ2-1, with D uncertain. CDR1 SGHDN and CDR2 FVKESK come from the germline V gene. The CDR3 contains 14 residues. Trimming left V 1 base short and J 3 bases short, with 7 bases between. Here the CDR3 reads CASSQAQVYNEQFF. In DNA, the CDR3 is TGTGCCAGCAGCCAAGCCCAGGTCTACAATGAGCAGTTCTTC.

The chain links TRBV7-7 to TRBJ2-5, with a weak D call TRBD1 (5 bases). The V gene lost 1 base and the J gene lost 5 bases, with 14 bases spanning the gap. This CDR3 contains 15 residues. The V gene's germline CDR1 is SSHAT and CDR2 FNYEAQ (reference sequence). The CDR3 nucleotides read TGTGCCAGCAGCTTAGAGCTGGACACGAGGGAGACCCAGTACTTC. Translated, it gives CASSLELDTRETQYF.

V and J are TRBV24-1 and TRBJ1-2; 8 bases fit TRBD1. The CDR3 runs to 14 residues. V lost 4 bases and J lost 4; bases outside the gene matches: 4. Germline CDR1 reads KGHDR; CDR2 reads SFDVKD. The CDR3 is CATSDPGQVYGYTF. DNA for the CDR3: TGTGCCACCAGTGACCCGGGACAGGTCTATGGCTACACCTTC.